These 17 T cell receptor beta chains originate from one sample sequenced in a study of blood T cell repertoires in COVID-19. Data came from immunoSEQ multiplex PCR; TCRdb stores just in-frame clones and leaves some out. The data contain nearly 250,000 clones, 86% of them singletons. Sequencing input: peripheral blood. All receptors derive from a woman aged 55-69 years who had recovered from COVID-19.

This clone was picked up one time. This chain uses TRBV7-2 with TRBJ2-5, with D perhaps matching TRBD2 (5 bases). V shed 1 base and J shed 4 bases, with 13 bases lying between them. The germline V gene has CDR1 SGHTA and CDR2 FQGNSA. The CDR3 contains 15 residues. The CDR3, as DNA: TGTGCCAGCAGCTTAGTCAGTCGGGAAGGAGAGACCCAGTACTTC. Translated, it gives CASSLVSREGETQYF.

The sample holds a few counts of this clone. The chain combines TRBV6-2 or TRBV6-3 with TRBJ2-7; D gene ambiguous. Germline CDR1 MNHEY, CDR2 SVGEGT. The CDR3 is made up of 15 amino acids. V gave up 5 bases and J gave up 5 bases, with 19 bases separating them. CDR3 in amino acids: CASSTMLRLLDEQYF. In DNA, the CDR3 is TGTGCCAGCAGTACAATGCTCAGGTTATTGGACGAGCAGTACTTC.

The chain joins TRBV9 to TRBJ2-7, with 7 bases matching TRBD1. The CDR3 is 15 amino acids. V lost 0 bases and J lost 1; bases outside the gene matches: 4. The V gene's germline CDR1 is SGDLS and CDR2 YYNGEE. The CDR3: CASSVGQGVSYEQYF. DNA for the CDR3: TGTGCCAGCAGCGTAGGGCAGGGGGTGTCCTACGAGCAGTACTTC.

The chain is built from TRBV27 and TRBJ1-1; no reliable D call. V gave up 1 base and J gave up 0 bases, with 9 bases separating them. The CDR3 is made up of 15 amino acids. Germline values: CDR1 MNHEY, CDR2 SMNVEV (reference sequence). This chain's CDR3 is CASSLWTGMNTEAFF. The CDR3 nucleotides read TGTGCCAGCAGTTTATGGACGGGGATGAACACTGAAGCTTTCTTT.

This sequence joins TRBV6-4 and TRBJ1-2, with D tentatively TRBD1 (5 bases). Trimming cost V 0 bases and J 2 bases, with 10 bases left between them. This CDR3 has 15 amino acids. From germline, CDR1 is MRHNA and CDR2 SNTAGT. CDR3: CASSDSRGGNYGYTF. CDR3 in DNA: TGTGCCAGCAGTGACTCGCGGGGCGGAAACTATGGCTACACCTTC.

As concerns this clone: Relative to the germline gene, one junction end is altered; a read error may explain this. This CDR3 is CASSPSGQGIATDEKLFF. The CDR3 DNA reads as TGTGCCAGCTCACCCTCGGGACAGGGGATTGCAACTGATGAAAAACTGTTTTTT. The rearrangement uses TRBV18 and TRBJ1-4, with TRBD1 matching over 10 bases. CDR3 length: 18 residues. Germline CDR1 KGHSH, CDR2 LQKENI. Combining the CDR3 with reference TRBV18 and TRBJ1-4 gives the whole variable domain NAGVMQNPRHLVRRRGQEARLRCSPMKGHSHVYWYRQLPEEGLKFMVYLQKENIIDESGMPKERFSAEFPKEGPSILRIQQVVRGDSAAYFCASSPSGQGIATDEKLFFGSGTQLSVL.

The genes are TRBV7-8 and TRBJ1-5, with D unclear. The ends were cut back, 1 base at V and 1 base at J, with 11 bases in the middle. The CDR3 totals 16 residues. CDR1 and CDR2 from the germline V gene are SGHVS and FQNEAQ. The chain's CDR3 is CASSLGRRFSNQPQHF. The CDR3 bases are TGTGCCAGCAGCTTAGGCCGGCGGTTCAGCAATCAGCCCCAGCATTTT.

CDR3 bases: TGTGCCAGCAGTTCACAGGGGGCAATCTATAATTCACCCCTCCACTTT. This sequence encodes CASSSQGAIYNSPLHF. The chain is built from TRBV7-9 and TRBJ1-6; the match to TRBD1 covers 9 bases. The trim removed 6 bases at V and 3 bases at J, leaving 6 bases unmatched. Per germline, CDR1 SEHNR and CDR2 FQNEAQ (reference sequence). The CDR3 consists of 16 residues.

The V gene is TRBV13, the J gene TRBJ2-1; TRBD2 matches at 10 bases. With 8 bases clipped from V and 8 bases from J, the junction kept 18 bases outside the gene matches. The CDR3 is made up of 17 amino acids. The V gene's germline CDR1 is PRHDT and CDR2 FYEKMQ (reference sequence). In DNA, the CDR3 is TGTGCCAGCTCCTCGGAGAGCGGGGGGGCCATAGACCATGAGCAGTTCTTC. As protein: CASSSESGGAIDHEQFF. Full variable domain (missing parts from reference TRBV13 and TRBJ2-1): AAGVIQSPRHLIKEKRETATLKCYPIPRHDTVYWYQQGPGQDPQFLISFYEKMQSDKGSIPDRFSAQQFSDYHSELNMSSLELGDSALYFCASSSESGGAIDHEQFFGPGTRLTVL.

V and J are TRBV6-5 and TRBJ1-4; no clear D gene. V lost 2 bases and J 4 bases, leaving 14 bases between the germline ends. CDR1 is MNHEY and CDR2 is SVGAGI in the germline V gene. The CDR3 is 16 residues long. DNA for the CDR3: TGTGCCAGCAGTTACCCGGGCGGGCTGTATAATGAAAAACTGTTTTTT. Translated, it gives CASSYPGGLYNEKLFF.

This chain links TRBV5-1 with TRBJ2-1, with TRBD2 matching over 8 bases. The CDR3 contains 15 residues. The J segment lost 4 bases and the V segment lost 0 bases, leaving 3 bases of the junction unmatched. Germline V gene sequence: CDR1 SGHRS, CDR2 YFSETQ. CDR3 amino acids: CASSLALAGYNEQFF. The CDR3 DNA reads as TGCGCCAGCAGCTTGGCATTAGCGGGGTACAATGAGCAGTTCTTC.

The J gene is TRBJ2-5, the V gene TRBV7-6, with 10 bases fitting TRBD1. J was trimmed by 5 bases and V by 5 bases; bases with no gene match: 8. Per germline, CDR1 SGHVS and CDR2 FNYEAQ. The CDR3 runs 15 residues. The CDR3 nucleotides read TGTGCCAGCAGCCCCGGGACAGGGGTAAAGGAGACCCAGTACTTC. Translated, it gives CASSPGTGVKETQYF.

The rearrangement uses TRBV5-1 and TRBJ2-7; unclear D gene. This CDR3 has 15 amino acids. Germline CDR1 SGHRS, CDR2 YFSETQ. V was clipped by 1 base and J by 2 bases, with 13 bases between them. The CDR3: CASSLSHNLAYEQYF. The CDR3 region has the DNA TGCGCCAGCAGCTTGAGTCACAATCTTGCCTACGAGCAGTACTTC.

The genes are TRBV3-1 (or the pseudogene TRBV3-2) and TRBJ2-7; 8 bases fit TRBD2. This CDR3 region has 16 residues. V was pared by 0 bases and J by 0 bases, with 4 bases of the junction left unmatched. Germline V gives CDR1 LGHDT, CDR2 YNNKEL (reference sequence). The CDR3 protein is CASSQEGSGVSYEQYF. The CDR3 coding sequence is TGTGCCAGCAGCCAAGAAGGTAGCGGGGTCTCCTACGAGCAGTACTTC.

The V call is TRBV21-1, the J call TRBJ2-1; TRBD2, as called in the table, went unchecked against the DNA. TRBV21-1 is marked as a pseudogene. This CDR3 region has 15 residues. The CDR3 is CASSKGGSANNEQFF. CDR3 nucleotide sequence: TGTGCCAGCAGCAAAGGCGGATCCGCAAACAATGAGCAGTTCTTC.

The CDR3 coding sequence is TGCGCCAGCAGCTTGGGTGTAACAGGATTCACTGAAGCTTTCTTT. Amino acids: CASSLGVTGFTEAFF. V gene TRBV5-1 combines with J gene TRBJ1-1; tentatively, D is TRBD1 (5 bases). V lost 0 bases and J 4 bases, leaving 13 bases between the germline ends. The CDR3 is 15 amino acids. Germline V gene lookup returns CDR1 SGHRS and CDR2 YFSETQ.

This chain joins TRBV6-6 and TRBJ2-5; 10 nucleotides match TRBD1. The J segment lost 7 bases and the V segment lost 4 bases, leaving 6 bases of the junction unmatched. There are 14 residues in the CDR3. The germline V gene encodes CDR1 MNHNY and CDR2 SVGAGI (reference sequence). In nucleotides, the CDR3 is TGTGCCAGCAGTTCTACGGACAGGGGGAGGACCCAGTACTTC. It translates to CASSSTDRGRTQYF.